This T cell receptor (beta chain) was captured by sequencing in a study of chemoradiotherapy in HPV16-positive cancers. Some clones are missing from TCRdb's copy, which holds only in-frame ones; the method was immunoSEQ multiplex PCR. The sample holds over 15,000 clones, roughly 89% seen once. The study, taken as a whole, reports: For HPV16-positive patients, expanding HPV-responsive T cells associated with longer recurrence-free survival. During treatment, candidate HPV-specific clones and E7-related motifs expanded in tumor.

Concerning this clone itself: The target antigen is unknown. The identical CDR3 is also encoded by other nucleotide sequences in the sample.

V gave up 5 bases and J gave up 6 bases; unmatched junction bases: 10. The CDR3 loop spans 15 amino acids. Germline CDR1 reads PRHDT; CDR2 reads FYEKMQ (reference sequence). The sequence was collected from a human donor with HPV-associated anogenital cancer. This specimen consisted of blood, obtained from a patient who underwent chemoradiotherapy. This chain joins TRBV13 and TRBJ2-7, with 10 bases fitting TRBD1. CDR3 region: CASSPGGTGDPEQYF. The CDR3 region has the DNA TGTGCCAGCAGCCCTGGGGGGACAGGGGACCCCGAGCAGTACTTC. The full variable domain, with the rest looked up from reference TRBV13 and TRBJ2-7, is AAGVIQSPRHLIKEKRETATLKCYPIPRHDTVYWYQQGPGQDPQFLISFYEKMQSDKGSIPDRFSAQQFSDYHSELNMSSLELGDSALYFCASSPGGTGDPEQYFGPGTRLTVT.